The 19 T cell receptor beta chains below come from one sample, sequenced in a study of shared clonotypes between healthy human individuals (dated by TCRdb to the early 2020s). The method was the immunoSEQ multiplex PCR assay. Sourced from immuneACCESS, this table was stored by TCRdb with only in-frame sequences that have V and J called. A share of the clones is absent; for the studies checked, an unresolved V gene accounts for under half, and the remainder has no known explanation. Recorded for this sample are millions of clones; about 95% of them occurred a single time. About 1.1% of the sample is taken by the ten largest. For the CD8 naive samples, CD45RO-negative cells were positively selected for CCR7, yielding a CD45RA+CCR7+ population from which TemRA cells were excluded. Sequencing used naive CD8+ T cells sorted from blood. Explained via the paper, the cell subset or site label denotes: CD45RA+CCR7+. The receptors stem from a man younger than 35 in good health.

The chain joins TRBV5-6 to TRBJ2-7; possible D gene TRBD2, 5 bases. The CDR3 extends over 14 amino acids. Trimming took 1 base from V and 2 from J, leaving 10 bases between them. Germline loops: CDR1 SGHDT, CDR2 YYEEEE. CDR3 sequence reads: CASSLTDYAYEQYF. DNA for the CDR3: TGTGCCAGCAGCTTGACAGACTACGCCTACGAGCAGTACTTC. The full variable domain, in which reference TRBV5-6 and TRBJ2-7 provide the parts outside the CDR3, is DAGVTQSPTHLIKTRGQQVTLRCSPKSGHDTVSWYQQALGQGPQFIFQYYEEEERQRGNFPDRFSGHQFPNYSSELNVNALLLGDSALYLCASSLTDYAYEQYFGPGTRLTVT.

To note about this clone: One end of the junction fails to match germline, which may point to a read error. This rearrangement joins TRBV2 to TRBJ1-1; the D is unclear. This CDR3 region has 11 residues. The germline CDR1 and CDR2 sequences are SNHLY and FYNNEI. CDR3 sequence: CASVWPPEAFF. In DNA, the CDR3 is TGTGCCAGCGTGTGGCCCCCTGAGGCTTTCTTT.

This chain joins TRBV11-2 and TRBJ1-1; tentative D call: TRBD1 (6 bases). V was pared by 5 bases and J by 4 bases, with 20 bases between. The CDR3 consists of 16 residues. In germline, CDR1 is SGHAT, CDR2 FQNNGV. The CDR3 here is CASSLGGAGSITEAFF. The CDR3 region has the DNA TGTGCCAGCAGCCTCGGGGGGGCAGGATCTATCACTGAAGCTTTCTTT. The variable domain in full, completed from reference TRBV11-2 and TRBJ1-1, reads EAGVAQSPRYKIIEKRQSVAFWCNPISGHATLYWYQQILGQGPKLLIQFQNNGVVDDSQLPKDRFSAERLKGVDSTLKIQPAKLEDSAVYLCASSLGGAGSITEAFFGQGTRLTVV.

The genes are TRBV13 and TRBJ2-3; D gene uncertain. Trimming took off 1 base at V and 2 bases at J, with 7 bases between the two ends. CDR1 and CDR2 (germline): PRHDT, FYEKMQ (reference sequence). The CDR3 contains 14 residues. The CDR3 region is CASSLDYYTDTQYF. CDR3 bases: TGTGCCAGCAGCTTAGACTATTACACAGATACGCAGTATTTT.

The chain recombines TRBV4-1 with TRBJ2-7; 11 nucleotides line up with TRBD2. The V gene's germline CDR1 is MGHRA and CDR2 YSYEKL. With V trimmed by 0 bases and J by 2 bases, 6 bases remained unmatched. CDR3 size: 17 residues. For the CDR3, the DNA is TGCGCCAGCAGCCAAGATCCTAGCGGGAGGCTGACCTACGAGCAGTACTTC. The encoded protein is CASSQDPSGRLTYEQYF.

This clone occurred a few times. This sequence joins TRBV9 and TRBJ1-6; 10 bases match TRBD1. The germline V gene has CDR1 SGDLS and CDR2 YYNGEE. The CDR3 has 16 amino acids. J gave up 8 bases and V 0 bases, and 5 bases lay outside the gene matches. The CDR3 here is CASSVDWDRGDSPLHF. In DNA, the CDR3 is TGTGCCAGCAGCGTAGATTGGGACAGGGGCGATTCACCCCTCCACTTT.

This clone was seen only a few times. The chain links TRBV13 to TRBJ1-1; no firm D call. The CDR3 runs 11 residues. The V end lost 10 bases, the J end lost 0 bases, and 6 bases lay between the germline ends. CDR1 and CDR2 from the germline V gene are PRHDT and FYEKMQ (reference sequence). The CDR3 nucleotides read TGTGCCACCAGGCTGAACACTGAAGCTTTCTTT. Its protein product is CATRLNTEAFF.

This clone was detected only once. The chain has TRBV4-1 and TRBJ2-7; no clear D. The germline V gene has CDR1 MGHRA and CDR2 YSYEKL. This CDR3 has 13 amino acids. V shed 2 bases and J shed 3 bases, with 8 bases lying between them. The CDR3 DNA is TGCGCCAGCAGCCAAAGGCAGTTCTACGAGCAGTACTTC. Its protein is CASSQRQFYEQYF.

The J gene is TRBJ2-7, the V gene TRBV27, with D perhaps given as TRBD1 or TRBD2 (5 bases each). Germline V lookup: CDR1 MNHEY, CDR2 SMNVEV (reference sequence). This CDR3 is built from 13 residues. Trimming removed 6 bases at V and 4 bases at J, with 13 bases between. Here the CDR3 reads CASSPIWGYEQYF. The CDR3 region has the DNA TGTGCCAGCAGCCCGATATGGGGGTACGAGCAGTACTTC.

V is TRBV6-6 and J is TRBJ2-7, with no clear D. The CDR3 runs to 15 residues. Germline CDR1 and CDR2: MNHNY and SVGAGI (reference sequence). V lost 0 bases and J 3 bases, leaving 12 bases between the germline ends. The CDR3 sequence: CASSYSGGANYEQYF. The CDR3 DNA sequence: TGTGCCAGCAGTTACTCAGGCGGAGCAAACTACGAGCAGTACTTC.

This chain links TRBV6-1 with TRBJ1-4; D gene ambiguous. The germline V gene has CDR1 MNHNS and CDR2 SASEGT. V was clipped by 4 bases and J by 0 bases, with 9 bases between them. The CDR3 length is 15 residues. The CDR3 sequence is CASSVQIATNEKLFF. CDR3 coding DNA: TGTGCCAGCAGTGTACAGATTGCAACTAATGAAAAACTGTTTTTT.

The chain joins TRBV6-5 to TRBJ2-7, with unresolved D. V was clipped by 5 bases and J by 1 base, with 9 bases between them. The germline gives CDR1 MNHEY, CDR2 SVGAGI. This CDR3 has 13 residues. CDR3 sequence reads: CASSIDPSYEQYF. The CDR3 region has the DNA TGTGCCAGCAGTATCGACCCTTCCTACGAGCAGTACTTC.

With respect to this clone: Other DNA sequences in this sample translate to the same CDR3. The chain is built from TRBV9 and TRBJ2-7; 8 bases are a match to TRBD2. The length of the CDR3 is 14 residues. With 3 bases clipped from V and 1 base from J, the junction kept 3 bases outside the gene matches. CDR1 and CDR2 (germline): SGDLS, YYNGEE. Written as DNA, the CDR3 is TGTGCCAGCAGCGCGGGGGGGAGTTCCTACGAGCAGTACTTC. This sequence encodes CASSAGGSSYEQYF.

The V call is TRBV27, the J call TRBJ1-2; D might be TRBD1 (6 bases). V was clipped by 5 bases and J by 5 bases, with 9 bases between them. The CDR3 has 12 residues. Germline CDR1 and CDR2: MNHEY and SMNVEV (reference sequence). The CDR3 sequence is CASSPDRYGYTF. CDR3 in DNA: TGTGCCAGCAGTCCCGACAGGTATGGCTACACCTTC.

Here the CDR3 reads CASSYSQGIFYNEQFF. DNA of the CDR3: TGTGCCAGCAGCTATTCCCAGGGGATCTTCTACAATGAGCAGTTCTTC. This sequence joins TRBV11-2 and TRBJ2-1, with D tentatively TRBD1 (6 bases). Germline V gene sequence: CDR1 SGHAT, CDR2 FQNNGV. The CDR3 runs to 16 residues. The ends were cut back, 4 bases at V and 3 bases at J, with 16 bases in the middle.

This chain joins TRBV27 and TRBJ2-7; 7 bases line up with TRBD2. J was trimmed by 0 bases and V by 4 bases; bases with no gene match: 0. The CDR3 covers 13 residues. Germline CDR1 MNHEY, CDR2 SMNVEV (reference sequence). The CDR3 nucleotides read TGTGCCAGCAGTTGGGAGGGCTCCTACGAGCAGTACTTC. Protein sequence: CASSWEGSYEQYF.

The chain uses TRBV11-1 and TRBJ1-4, with 8 bases matching TRBD1. The CDR3 sequence is 16 residues long. Germline-derived CDR1 and CDR2 are SGHAT and FQDESV (reference sequence). Trimming removed 5 bases from V and 5 bases from J; junction bases left unmatched: 10. CDR3 residues: CASSLKRQGWNEKLFF. The CDR3 nucleotides are TGTGCCAGCAGCCTAAAACGACAGGGGTGGAATGAAAAACTGTTTTTT.

This clone is a singleton in its sample. The V and J genes are TRBV6-1 and TRBJ2-2; D unclear. The V gene lost 3 bases and the J gene lost 2 bases, with 13 bases spanning the gap. Germline V CDR1 and CDR2: MNHNS, SASEGT. The CDR3 is 16 amino acids. CDR3 protein: CASSDIYSFNTGELFF. Here the CDR3 DNA reads TGTGCCAGCAGTGATATATACAGTTTTAACACCGGGGAGCTGTTTTTT.

The chain employs TRBV7-6 and TRBJ2-1; TRBD2 matches at 8 bases. Germline-derived CDR1 and CDR2 are SGHVS and FNYEAQ. J lost 8 bases, V lost 2 bases, and 2 bases had no gene match. The CDR3 covers 13 residues. Here the CDR3 DNA reads TGTGCCAGCAGCTTACGGCGGGAGGATGAGCAGTTCTTC. It specifies CASSLRREDEQFF. Based on the CDR3 plus reference TRBV7-6 and TRBJ2-1, the full variable domain is GAGVSQSPRYKVTKRGQDVALRCDPISGHVSLYWYRQALGQGPEFLTYFNYEAQQDKSGLPNDRFSAERPEGSISTLTIQRTEQRDSAMYRCASSLRREDEQFFGPGTRLTVL.